This T cell receptor beta chain was observed in a study of T-cell reconstitution after alpha-beta-depleted transplantation in children. General study points: The study reportedly traced alpha-beta T cells about two months after transplant to several hundred expanded graft clones. Several patients had high TCRbeta diversity at day 60; it came from surviving recipient T cells and thymic progenitors. By one year post-transplant, T-cell counts and diversity largely arose from T cells that were newly produced.

Only a few counts were recorded for this clonotype. Its cognate antigen is unknown. Trimming left V 0 bases short and J 0 bases short, with 16 bases between. The CDR3 spans 18 residues. Germline-derived CDR1 and CDR2 are SGHVS and FNYEAQ. It was with unique molecular identifiers that the TCRbeta library was prepared. MiXCR, run by TCRdb on the PCR reads, gives a single entry per CDR3 protein. Of 250,000 to 300,000 distinct CDR3 sequences in the sample, about 7.3% were seen once. Sequenced material: peripheral blood, taken 360 days after TCRalphabeta/CD19-depleted stem cell transplant. The TCR was taken from a female patient younger than 10 who had a stem cell transplant for Fanconi anemia, so the T cells may come from the graft donor. The chain links TRBV7-6 to TRBJ2-3, with D maybe TRBD2 (8 bases). CDR3 nucleotide sequence: TGTGCCAGCAGCTTAGCACCCAGGGGGACTAGAAGCACAGATACGCAGTATTTT. It codes for CASSLAPRGTRSTDTQYF. The whole variable domain, remainder taken from reference TRBV7-6 and TRBJ2-3, is GAGVSQSPRYKVTKRGQDVALRCDPISGHVSLYWYRQALGQGPEFLTYFNYEAQQDKSGLPNDRFSAERPEGSISTLTIQRTEQRDSAMYRCASSLAPRGTRSTDTQYFGPGTRLTVL.